This TCR beta chain came from a study of monozygotic twins with inflammatory bowel disease. TCRdb reprocessed the 5' RACE reads and reports one entry per CDR3 protein, with no DNA. This table lists about 130,000 distinct CDR3 sequences. This TCR was sampled from a human donor with ulcerative colitis or Crohn's disease, or a healthy co-twin of an affected twin (not recorded which). Sequenced sample: blood.

The CDR3 loop reads CASRSRRGNQPQHF. The chain employs TRBV28 and TRBJ1-5. Germline V gives CDR1 MDHEN, CDR2 SYDVKM. The CDR3 covers 14 residues.